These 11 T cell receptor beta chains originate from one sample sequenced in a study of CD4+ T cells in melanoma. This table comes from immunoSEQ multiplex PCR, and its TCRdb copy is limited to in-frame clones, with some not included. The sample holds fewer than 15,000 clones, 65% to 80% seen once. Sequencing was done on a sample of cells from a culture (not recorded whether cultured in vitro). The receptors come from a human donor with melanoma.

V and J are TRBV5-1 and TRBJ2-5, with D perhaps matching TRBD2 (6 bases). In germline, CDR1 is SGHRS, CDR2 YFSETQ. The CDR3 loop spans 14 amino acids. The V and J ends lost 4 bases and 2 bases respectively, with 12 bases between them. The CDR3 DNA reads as TGCGCCAGCAGCGTACGACTAGAACAAGAGACCCAGTACTTC. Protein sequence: CASSVRLEQETQYF.

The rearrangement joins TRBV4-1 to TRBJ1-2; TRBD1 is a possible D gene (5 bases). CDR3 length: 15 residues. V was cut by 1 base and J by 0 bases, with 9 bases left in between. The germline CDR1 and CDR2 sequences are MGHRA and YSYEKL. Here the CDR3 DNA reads TGCGCCAGCAGCCAAGTGAGGGGAACTAACTATGGCTACACCTTC. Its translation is CASSQVRGTNYGYTF.

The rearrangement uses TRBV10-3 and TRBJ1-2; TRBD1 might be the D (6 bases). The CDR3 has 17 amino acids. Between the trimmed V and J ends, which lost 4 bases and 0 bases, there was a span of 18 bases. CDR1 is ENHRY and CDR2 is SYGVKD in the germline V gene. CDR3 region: CAISGQHRDPANYGYTF. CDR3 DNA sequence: TGTGCCATCAGTGGCCAGCACAGGGACCCGGCTAACTATGGCTACACCTTC.

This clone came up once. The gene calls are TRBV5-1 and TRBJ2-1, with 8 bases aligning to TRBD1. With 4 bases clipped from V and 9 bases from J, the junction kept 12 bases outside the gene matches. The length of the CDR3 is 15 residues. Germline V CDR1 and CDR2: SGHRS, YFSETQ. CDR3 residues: CASSASTGAVGEQFF. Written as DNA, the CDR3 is TGCGCCAGCAGCGCATCGACAGGGGCGGTCGGTGAGCAGTTCTTC.

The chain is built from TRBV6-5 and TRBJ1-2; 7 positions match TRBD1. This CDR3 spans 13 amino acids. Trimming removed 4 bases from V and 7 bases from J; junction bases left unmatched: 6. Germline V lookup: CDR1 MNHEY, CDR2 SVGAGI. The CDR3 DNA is TGTGCCAGCAGTTGGGCCAGGGGGGGTGGCTACACCTTC. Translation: CASSWARGGGYTF.

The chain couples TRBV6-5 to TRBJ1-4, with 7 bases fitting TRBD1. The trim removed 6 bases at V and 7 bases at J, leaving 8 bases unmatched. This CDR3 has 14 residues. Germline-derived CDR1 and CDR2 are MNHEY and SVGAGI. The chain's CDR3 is CASRRGHQSEKLFF. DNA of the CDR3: TGTGCCAGCAGAAGGGGGCATCAGAGTGAAAAACTGTTTTTT.

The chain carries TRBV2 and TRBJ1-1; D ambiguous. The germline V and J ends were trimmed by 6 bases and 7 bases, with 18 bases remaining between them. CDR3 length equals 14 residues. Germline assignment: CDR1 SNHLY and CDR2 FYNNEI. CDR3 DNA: TGTGCCAGCAGGTACCGAGTATCGGACGGTGAAGCTTTCTTT. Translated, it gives CASRYRVSDGEAFF.

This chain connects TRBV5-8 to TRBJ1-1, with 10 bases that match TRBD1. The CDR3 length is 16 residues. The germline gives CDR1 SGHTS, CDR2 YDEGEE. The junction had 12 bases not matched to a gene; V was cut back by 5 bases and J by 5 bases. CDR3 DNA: TGTGCCAGCAGACGCCGGGACAGGGGAGACGGAACTGAAGCTTTCTTT. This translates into CASRRRDRGDGTEAFF.

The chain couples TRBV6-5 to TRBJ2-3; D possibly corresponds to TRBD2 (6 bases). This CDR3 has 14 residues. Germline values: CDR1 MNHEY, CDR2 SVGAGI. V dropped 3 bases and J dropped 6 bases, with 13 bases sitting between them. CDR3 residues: CASSYGGSRDTQYF. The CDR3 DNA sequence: TGTGCCAGCAGTTATGGGGGGAGTAGGGATACGCAGTATTTT.

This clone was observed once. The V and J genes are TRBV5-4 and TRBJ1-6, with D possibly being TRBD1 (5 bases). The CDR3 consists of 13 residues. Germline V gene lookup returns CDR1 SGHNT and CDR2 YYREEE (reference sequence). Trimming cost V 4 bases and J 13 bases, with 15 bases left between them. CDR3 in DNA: TGTGCCAGCAGCGACGTTGGGACGGGGCCCCTCCACTTT. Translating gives CASSDVGTGPLHF. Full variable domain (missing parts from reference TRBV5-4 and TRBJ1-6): ETGVTQSPTHLIKTRGQQVTLRCSSQSGHNTVSWYQQALGQGPQFIFQYYREEENGRGNFPPRFSGLQFPNYSSELNVNALELDDSALYLCASSDVGTGPLHFGNGTRLTVT.

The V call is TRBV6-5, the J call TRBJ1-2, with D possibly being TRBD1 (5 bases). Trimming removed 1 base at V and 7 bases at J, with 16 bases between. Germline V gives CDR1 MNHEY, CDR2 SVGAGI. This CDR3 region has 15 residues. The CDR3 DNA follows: TGTGCCAGCAGTTACTTCGGGCGACAGACGCTTGGCTACACCTTC. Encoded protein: CASSYFGRQTLGYTF.